This T cell receptor (beta chain) was profiled in a study of follicular helper T cells after annual influenza vaccination. Study-wide points: Plasmablast frequency change correlated with clonality change in ICOS+CD38+ cTfh.

Regarding this clone: Its antigen is unknown.

Repertoires were generated with immunoSEQ multiplex PCR, while TCRdb's copy carries only in-frame clones and drops some. The data hold around 2,500 clones, with 85% to 90% observed a single time. Time point reported: 2014-2015 season, pre-vaccination. The sequence was collected from an adult who received the influenza vaccine. The specimen was CXCR5+ CD38+ circulating T follicular helper cells from blood, collected on the day of influenza vaccination. Subset meaning: circulating Tfh, non-naive CD4+CXCR5+PD-1+ (ICOS+CD38+ or ICOS-CD38-).

The CDR3 here is CASSHRAGEQTQYF. CDR3 coding DNA: TGTGCCAGCAGCCACAGGGCCGGGGAACAGACCCAGTACTTC. This sequence joins TRBV5-8 and TRBJ2-5; maybe TRBD1 (6 bases). The CDR3 is 14 residues long. The V gene lost 4 bases and the J gene lost 6 bases, with 16 bases spanning the gap. CDR1 SGHTS and CDR2 YDEGEE come from the germline V gene.